This TCR beta chain came from a study of blood T cell repertoires in COVID-19 (dated by TCRdb to about 2020). The study in broad terms: Samples covering the acute and convalescent phases of COVID-19 were provided by collaborators in the United States, Italy and Spain. The material from the prospective study consisted of cDNA or gDNA derived from T cells, B-cell-depleted T cells, or PBMCs. The dataset comprised deeply sampled blood TCRbeta repertoires from subjects exposed to, actively infected with, or recovered from COVID-19. The repertoires were released in a freely available public database meant as a resource for research on the immune response to SARS-CoV-2. Samples were obtained from the ongoing ImmuneRACE study (first 160 participants) and from about 1,300 subjects provided by 6 global collaborators. Sample metadata almost always included a de-identified subject ID, COVID-19 status, age in years and sex. Where available, HLA class I and class II types were obtained from metadata supplied by the sample provider rather than from assay-based typing. Study-wide conclusions, independent of this receptor: The quantity of clinical and demographic metadata differed by source and by participant and was supplied without curation.

Whole blood was collected in K2EDTA tubes by collaborating institutions according to the institutions' own protocols. For TCRbeta analysis, collaborators shipped samples in one of three forms: frozen whole blood, isolated PBMCs, or DNA extracted from either of those sample types. The immunoSEQ Assay, a bias-controlled multiplex PCR, was used to amplify TCRbeta CDR3 regions from genomic DNA. Per the original workflow: The number of nucleated cells in each sample was estimated by amplification of reference gene primers within the assay. To quantify the absolute abundance of each unique TCRbeta CDR3 rearrangement, sequence reads were collapsed and filtered. Productive Simpson clonality was computed per sample as the square root of Simpson's diversity index over productive rearrangements. In its TCRdb copy, this immuneACCESS table keeps in-frame sequences only and misses some clones. Where compared with another copy, unresolved V genes explain less than half of these, and the others have no known cause. V, J and clone size reflect that table, while D and trimming were determined from the DNA. In all, the sample holds roughly 98,000 clones, and around 92% of those were seen once. The ten largest clonotypes hold 6.3% of the sample.

On this clone itself: The specificity of this receptor is unknown. The sample holds no much larger clone one base away, and base qualities are not on file.

Specimen: peripheral blood. This TCR derives from a woman aged 55-75 years with active COVID-19.

The CDR3 reads CATRTGGFGELFF. The nucleotide sequence is given as TGTGCCACCAGAACAGGGGGCTTCGGGGAGCTGTTTTTT. Recombination linked TRBV24-1 to TRBJ2-2, and 9 bases in between align with TRBD1. CDR3 length: 13 amino acids, cysteine to phenylalanine. The retained sequence is limited to the CDR3, 39 bases, with the frame set at the first base. The germline V gene sets CDR1 to KGHDR and CDR2 to SFDVKD. For this chain, trimming is 7 bases at the V end and 7 bases at the J end, and the number of junction bases without a gene match is 3.